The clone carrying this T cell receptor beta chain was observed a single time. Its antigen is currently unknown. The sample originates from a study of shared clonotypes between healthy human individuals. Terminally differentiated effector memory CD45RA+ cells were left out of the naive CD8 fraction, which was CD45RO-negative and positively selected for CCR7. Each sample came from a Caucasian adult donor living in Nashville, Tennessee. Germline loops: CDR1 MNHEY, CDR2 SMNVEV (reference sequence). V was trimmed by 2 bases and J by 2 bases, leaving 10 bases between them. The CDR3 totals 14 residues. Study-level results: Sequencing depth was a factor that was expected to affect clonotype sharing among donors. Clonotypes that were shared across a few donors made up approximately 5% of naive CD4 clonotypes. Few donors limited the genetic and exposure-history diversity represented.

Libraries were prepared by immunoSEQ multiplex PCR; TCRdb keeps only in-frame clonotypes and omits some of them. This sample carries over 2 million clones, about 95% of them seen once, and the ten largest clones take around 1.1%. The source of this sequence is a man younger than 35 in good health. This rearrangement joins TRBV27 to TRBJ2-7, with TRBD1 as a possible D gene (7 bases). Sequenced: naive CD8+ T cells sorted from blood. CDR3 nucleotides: TGTGCCAGCAGTTTAAGCAGGGGGGCCTACGAGCAGTACTTC. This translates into CASSLSRGAYEQYF.